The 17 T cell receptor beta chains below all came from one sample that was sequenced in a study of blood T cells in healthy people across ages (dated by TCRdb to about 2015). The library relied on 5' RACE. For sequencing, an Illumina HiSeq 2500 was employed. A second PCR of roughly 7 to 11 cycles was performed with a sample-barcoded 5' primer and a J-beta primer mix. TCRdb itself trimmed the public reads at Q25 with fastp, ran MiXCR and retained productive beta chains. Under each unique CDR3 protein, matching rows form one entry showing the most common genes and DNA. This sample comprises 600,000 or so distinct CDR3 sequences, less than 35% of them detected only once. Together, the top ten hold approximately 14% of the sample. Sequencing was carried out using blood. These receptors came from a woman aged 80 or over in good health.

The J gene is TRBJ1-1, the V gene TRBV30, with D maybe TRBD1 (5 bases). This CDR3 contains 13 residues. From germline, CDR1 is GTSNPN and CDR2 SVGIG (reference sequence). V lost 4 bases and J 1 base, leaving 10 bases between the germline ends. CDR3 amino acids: CAWKMGGNTEAFF. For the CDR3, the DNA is TGTGCCTGGAAGATGGGGGGGAACACTGAAGCTTTCTTT.

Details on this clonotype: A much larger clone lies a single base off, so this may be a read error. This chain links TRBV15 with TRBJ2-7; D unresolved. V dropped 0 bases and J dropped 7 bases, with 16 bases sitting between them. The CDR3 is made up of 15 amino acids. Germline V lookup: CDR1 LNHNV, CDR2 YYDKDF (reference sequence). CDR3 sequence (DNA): TGTGCCACCAGCAGAGATAGTCGCGGTGTCAATGAGCAGTACTTC. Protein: CATSRDSRGVNEQYF.

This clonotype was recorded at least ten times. DNA for the CDR3: TGTGCCAGCAGCTTAGGACAGGGGACCTCTGGCTACACCTTC. Protein: CASSLGQGTSGYTF. The J gene is TRBJ1-2, the V gene TRBV7-9, with TRBD1 identical over 8 bases. This CDR3 has 14 residues. V was pared by 1 base and J by 7 bases, with 5 bases of the junction left unmatched. From germline, CDR1 is SEHNR and CDR2 FQNEAQ (reference sequence).

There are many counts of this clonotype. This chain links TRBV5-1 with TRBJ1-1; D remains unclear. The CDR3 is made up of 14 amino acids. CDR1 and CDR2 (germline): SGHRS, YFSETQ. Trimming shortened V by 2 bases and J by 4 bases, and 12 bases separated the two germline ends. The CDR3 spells CASSLTQVGTEAFF. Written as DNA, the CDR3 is TGCGCCAGCAGCTTAACACAAGTGGGCACTGAAGCTTTCTTT.

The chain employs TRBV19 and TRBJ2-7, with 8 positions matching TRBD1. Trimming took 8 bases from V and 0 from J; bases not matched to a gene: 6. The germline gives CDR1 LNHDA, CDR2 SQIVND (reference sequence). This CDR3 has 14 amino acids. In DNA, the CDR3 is TGTGCCAGTGGCTGGACAGGGAGCTCCTACGAGCAGTACTTC. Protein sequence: CASGWTGSSYEQYF.

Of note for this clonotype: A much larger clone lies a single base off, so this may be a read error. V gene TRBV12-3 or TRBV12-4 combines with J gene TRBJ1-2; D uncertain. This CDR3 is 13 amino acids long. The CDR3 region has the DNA TGTGTCAGCACCCTAGAACCTAGCTATGGCTACACCTTC. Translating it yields CVSTLEPSYGYTF.

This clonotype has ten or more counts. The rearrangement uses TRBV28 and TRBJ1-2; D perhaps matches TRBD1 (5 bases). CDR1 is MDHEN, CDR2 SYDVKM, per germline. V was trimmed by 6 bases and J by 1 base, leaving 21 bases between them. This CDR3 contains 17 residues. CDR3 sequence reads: CASRKNGRDLDNYGYTF. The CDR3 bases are TGTGCCAGCAGGAAAAACGGCCGGGACTTAGATAACTATGGCTACACCTTC.

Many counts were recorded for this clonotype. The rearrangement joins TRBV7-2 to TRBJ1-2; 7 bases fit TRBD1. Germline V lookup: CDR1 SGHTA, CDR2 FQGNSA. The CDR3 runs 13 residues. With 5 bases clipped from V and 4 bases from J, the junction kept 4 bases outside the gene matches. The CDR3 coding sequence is TGTGCCAGCAGCCCCGACAGGGTCTATGGCTACACCTTC. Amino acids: CASSPDRVYGYTF. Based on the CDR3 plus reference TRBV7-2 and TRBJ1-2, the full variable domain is GAGVSQSPSNKVTEKGKDVELRCDPISGHTALYWYRQSLGQGLEFLIYFQGNSAPDKSGLPSDRFSAERTGGSVSTLTIQRTQQEDSAVYLCASSPDRVYGYTFGSGTRLTVV.

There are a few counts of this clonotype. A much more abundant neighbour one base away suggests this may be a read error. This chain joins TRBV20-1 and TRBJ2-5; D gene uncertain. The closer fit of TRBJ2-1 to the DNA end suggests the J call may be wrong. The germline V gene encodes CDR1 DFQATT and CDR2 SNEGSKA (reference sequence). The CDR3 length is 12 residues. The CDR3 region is CSAIEYQETQFF. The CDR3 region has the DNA TGCAGTGCTATAGAGTACCAAGAGACCCAGTTCTTC.

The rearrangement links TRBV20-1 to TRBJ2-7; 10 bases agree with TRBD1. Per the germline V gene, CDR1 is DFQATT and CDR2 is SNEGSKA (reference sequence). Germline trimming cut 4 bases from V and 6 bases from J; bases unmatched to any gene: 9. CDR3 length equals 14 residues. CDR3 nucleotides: TGCAGTGCTACTACGGGGACAGGGGCGCCCGAGCAGTACTTC. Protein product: CSATTGTGAPEQYF.

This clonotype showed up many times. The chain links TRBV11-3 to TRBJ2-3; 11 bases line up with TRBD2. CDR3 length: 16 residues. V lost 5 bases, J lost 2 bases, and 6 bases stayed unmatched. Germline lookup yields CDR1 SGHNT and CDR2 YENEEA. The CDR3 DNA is TGTGCCAGCAGCACGACTAGCGGGGATTACACAGATACGCAGTATTTT. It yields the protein CASSTTSGDYTDTQYF.

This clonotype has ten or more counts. The CDR3 bases are TGTGCCAGCAGCTTAGCGGTCACTAGCGGGGCGAACGAGCAGTACTTC. Translating gives CASSLAVTSGANEQYF. This chain joins TRBV7-8 and TRBJ2-7, with 10 bases that match TRBD2. This CDR3 region has 16 residues. CDR1 and CDR2 from the germline V gene are SGHVS and FQNEAQ. Trimming at V came to 0 bases and at J to 5 bases, leaving 7 bases not matched to a gene.

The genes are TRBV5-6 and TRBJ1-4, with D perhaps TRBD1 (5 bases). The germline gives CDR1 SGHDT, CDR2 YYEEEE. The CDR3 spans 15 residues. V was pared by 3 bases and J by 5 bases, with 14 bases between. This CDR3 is CASSSVGGTNEKLFF. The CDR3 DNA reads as TGTGCCAGCAGCTCCGTTGGAGGGACGAATGAAAAACTGTTTTTT.

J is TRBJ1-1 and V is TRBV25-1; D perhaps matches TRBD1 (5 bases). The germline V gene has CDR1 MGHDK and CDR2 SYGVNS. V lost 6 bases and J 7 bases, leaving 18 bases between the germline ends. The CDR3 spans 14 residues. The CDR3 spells CASRGSTWGSEAFF. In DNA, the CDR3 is TGTGCCAGCAGGGGCTCAACCTGGGGCAGTGAAGCTTTCTTT.

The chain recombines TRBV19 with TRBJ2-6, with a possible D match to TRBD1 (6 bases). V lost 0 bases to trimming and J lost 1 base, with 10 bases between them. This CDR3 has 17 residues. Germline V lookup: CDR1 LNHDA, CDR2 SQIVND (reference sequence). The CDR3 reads CASSIEDSSSGANVLTF. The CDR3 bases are TGTGCCAGTAGTATAGAGGACAGCTCTTCTGGGGCCAACGTCCTGACTTTC.

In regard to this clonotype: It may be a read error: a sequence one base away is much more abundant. In DNA, the CDR3 is TGTGCCAGCAGCCTAAACCGGGGCAGCTCGTTCTATGGCTACACCTTC. It translates to CASSLNRGSSFYGYTF. The chain employs TRBV6-6 and TRBJ1-2, with D possibly TRBD1 on 5 matching bases. Trimming removed 6 bases at V and 4 bases at J, with 21 bases between. CDR1 is MNHNY, CDR2 SVGAGI, per germline (reference sequence). The CDR3 length is 16 residues.

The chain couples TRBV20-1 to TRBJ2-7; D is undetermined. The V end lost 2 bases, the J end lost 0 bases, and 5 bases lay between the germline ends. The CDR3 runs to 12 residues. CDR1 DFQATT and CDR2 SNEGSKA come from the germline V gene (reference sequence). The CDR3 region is CSARPTSYEQYF. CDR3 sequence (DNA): TGCAGTGCTAGACCGACCTCCTACGAGCAGTACTTC.